The next 28 T cell receptor beta chains were all read from a single sample in a study of blood T cell repertoires in COVID-19. Sequenced by immunoSEQ multiplex PCR; TCRdb stores in-frame clones only, minus some. The sample includes around 180,000 clones, about nine tenths of them seen just once. The specimen sequenced was peripheral blood. These receptors were taken from a man aged 55 to 70 with acute or convalescent COVID-19.

The chain employs TRBV7-9 and TRBJ2-1; D is perhaps TRBD1 (6 bases). V was clipped by 5 bases and J by 16 bases, with 15 bases between them. Germline lookup yields CDR1 SEHNR and CDR2 FQNEAQ (reference sequence). The CDR3 sequence is 11 residues long. CDR3 protein: CASSQGFEVFF. Here the CDR3 DNA reads TGTGCCAGCAGCCAGGGGTTTGAGGTTTTCTTC.

The V gene is TRBV7-9, the J gene TRBJ1-2, with D possibly TRBD1 on 6 matching bases. Trimming left V 3 bases short and J 4 bases short, with 15 bases between. Germline V lookup: CDR1 SEHNR, CDR2 FQNEAQ (reference sequence). The CDR3 is 15 amino acids. For the CDR3, the DNA is TGTGCCAGCAGCTTTGTTGAACAGGGCGGCTATGGCTACACCTTC. Translating gives CASSFVEQGGYGYTF. The variable domain in full, completed from reference TRBV7-9 and TRBJ1-2, reads DTGVSQNPRHKITKRGQNVTFRCDPISEHNRLYWYRQTLGQGPEFLTYFQNEAQLEKSRLLSDRFSAERPKGSFSTLEIQRTEQGDSAMYLCASSFVEQGGYGYTFGSGTRLTVV.

The gene calls are TRBV3-1 (or the pseudogene TRBV3-2) and TRBJ1-1; D might be TRBD1 (5 bases). This CDR3 region has 13 residues. Per germline, CDR1 LGHDT and CDR2 YNNKEL (reference sequence). The ends were cut back, 6 bases at V and 0 bases at J, with 8 bases in the middle. CDR3: CASRSTVNTEAFF. As DNA, the CDR3 is TGTGCCAGCAGGTCGACAGTGAACACTGAAGCTTTCTTT.

This sequence joins TRBV2 and TRBJ1-1, with D tentatively TRBD1 (6 bases). The ends were cut back, 8 bases at V and 1 base at J, with 11 bases in the middle. CDR1 is SNHLY, CDR2 FYNNEI, per germline. The CDR3 covers 13 residues. CDR3 DNA sequence: TGTGCCAGCCCCTGGGGGCGGAACACTGAAGCTTTCTTT. Translation gives CASPWGRNTEAFF.

This clone appeared once. The chain couples TRBV5-1 to TRBJ2-7; D is ambiguous. The germline V and J ends were trimmed by 1 base and 6 bases, with 5 bases remaining between them. The CDR3 loop spans 11 amino acids. The V gene's germline CDR1 is SGHRS and CDR2 YFSETQ. CDR3 bases: TGCGCCAGCAGCTTGACGGGCGAGCAGTACGTC. Translated: CASSLTGEQYV.

V gene TRBV24-1 combines with J gene TRBJ2-2; perhaps TRBD1 as D (6 bases). This CDR3 has 14 amino acids. Germline V CDR1 and CDR2: KGHDR, SFDVKD. V shed 4 bases and J shed 3 bases, with 8 bases lying between them. In DNA form, the CDR3 reads TGTGCCACCAGTGAGCGGACAGACACCGGGGAGCTGTTTTTT. It is translated as CATSERTDTGELFF.

The genes are TRBV12-5 and TRBJ1-5; no reliable D call. This CDR3 region has 13 residues. The germline CDR1 and CDR2 sequences are LGHNT and FRNRAP. With 4 bases removed from V and 4 bases from J, the gap between germline ends came to 8 bases. The CDR3 reads CASGSTPNQPQHF. Written as DNA, the CDR3 is TGTGCTAGTGGTTCGACACCTAATCAGCCCCAGCATTTT.

The chain couples TRBV24-1 to TRBJ2-2; a possible D gene is TRBD1 (6 bases). The CDR3 loop spans 17 amino acids. V lost 0 bases and J 3 bases, leaving 13 bases between the germline ends. Germline lookup yields CDR1 KGHDR and CDR2 SFDVKD. CDR3 nucleotide sequence: TGTGCCACCAGTGATTTGGCAGGCAAGGGGGACACCGGGGAGCTGTTTTTT. It is translated as CATSDLAGKGDTGELFF.

For this clone: Other DNA sequences of this sample code for an identical CDR3. This sequence joins TRBV18 and TRBJ2-5; TRBD1 is a possible D gene (6 bases). The V gene's germline CDR1 is KGHSH and CDR2 LQKENI. V lost 2 bases to trimming and J lost 5 bases, with 9 bases between them. This CDR3 contains 13 residues. In DNA form, the CDR3 reads TGTGCCAGCTCACCAGGGGGCAGGGAGACCCAGTACTTC. Protein sequence: CASSPGGRETQYF.

V usage is TRBV2 and J usage is TRBJ2-5, with a possible D match to TRBD2 (6 bases). CDR1 and CDR2 (germline): SNHLY, FYNNEI. The CDR3 has 12 amino acids. Trimming cost V 3 bases and J 5 bases, with 7 bases left between them. The CDR3 coding sequence is TGTGCCAGCAGTGACACTAGCGAGACCCAGTACTTC. It yields the protein CASSDTSETQYF.

The table lists this clone with a count of one. This chain uses TRBV9 with TRBJ2-2; 7 nucleotides match TRBD2. Trimming at V came to 0 bases and at J to 6 bases, leaving 8 bases not matched to a gene. This CDR3 comprises 16 residues. Germline V gene data show CDR1 as SGDLS and CDR2 as YYNGEE. The CDR3 DNA sequence: TGTGCCAGCAGCGTAGATGGCGGGAGATCGGCCGGGGAGCTGTTTTTT. Protein product: CASSVDGGRSAGELFF.

This clone is a singleton in its sample. The chain uses TRBV5-1 and TRBJ2-4; 11 positions agree with TRBD2. This CDR3 comprises 17 residues. The germline V gene has CDR1 SGHRS and CDR2 YFSETQ. V lost 4 bases to trimming and J lost 0 bases; unmatched junction nucleotides: 6. DNA of the CDR3: TGCGCCAGCAGCCCCACTAGCGGGGGCCTAGCCAAAAACATTCAGTACTTC. It yields the protein CASSPTSGGLAKNIQYF. The complete variable domain, with remaining parts taken from reference TRBV5-1 and TRBJ2-4, reads KAGVTQTPRYLIKTRGQQVTLSCSPISGHRSVSWYQQTPGQGLQFLFEYFSETQRNKGNFPGRFSGRQFSNSRSEMNVSTLELGDSALYLCASSPTSGGLAKNIQYFGAGTRLSVL.

The rearrangement links TRBV5-1 to TRBJ1-4; 7 bases match TRBD1. The length of the CDR3 is 15 residues. Losses at the gene ends were 3 bases for V and 2 bases for J; bases not matched to a gene: 4. CDR1 and CDR2 from the germline V gene are SGHRS and YFSETQ. CDR3 bases: TGCGCCAGCAGCTCAACAGGGGACACTAATGAAAAACTGTTTTTT. Residues: CASSSTGDTNEKLFF.

The rearrangement uses TRBV18 and TRBJ2-3, with 10 positions matching TRBD2. V lost 3 bases and J lost 6; bases outside the gene matches: 6. Germline loops: CDR1 KGHSH, CDR2 LQKENI. There are 15 residues in the CDR3. The CDR3 sequence is CASSPPSGGPDTQYF. CDR3 coding DNA: TGTGCCAGCTCACCTCCTAGCGGGGGACCCGATACGCAGTATTTT.

This chain joins TRBV9 and TRBJ1-2; D is uncertain. Germline V gene data show CDR1 as SGDLS and CDR2 as YYNGEE. V lost 2 bases to trimming and J lost 10 bases, with 9 bases between them. This CDR3 is 11 amino acids long. As DNA, the CDR3 is TGTGCCAGCAGCGTGAATAGAGACTACACCTTC. Protein: CASSVNRDYTF. The full variable domain, its missing parts supplied by reference TRBV9 and TRBJ1-2, is DSGVTQTPKHLITATGQRVTLRCSPRSGDLSVYWYQQSLDQGLQFLIQYYNGEERAKGNILERFSAQQFPDLHSELNLSSLELGDSALYFCASSVNRDYTFGSGTRLTVV.

The chain has TRBV7-3 and TRBJ1-2; D perhaps matches TRBD1 (6 bases). This CDR3 has 14 residues. Germline assignment: CDR1 SGHTA and CDR2 FQGTGA. The V end was cut by 5 bases, the J end by 4 bases, with 14 bases between. This CDR3 is CASSQGTPGYGYTF. Here the CDR3 DNA reads TGTGCCAGCAGCCAGGGGACCCCGGGCTATGGCTACACCTTC. Supplemented by reference TRBV7-3 and TRBJ1-2, the full variable domain reads GAGVSQTPSNKVTEKGKYVELRCDPISGHTALYWYRQSLGQGPEFLIYFQGTGAADDSGLPNDRFFAVRPEGSVSTLKIQRTERGDSAVYLCASSQGTPGYGYTFGSGTRLTVV.

As regards this clone: Other nucleotide sequences from this sample produce the same CDR3. The rearrangement joins TRBV19 to TRBJ2-2; no definite D call. Deletions cut 1 base from V and 1 base from J, with 4 bases between. In germline, CDR1 is LNHDA, CDR2 SQIVND (reference sequence). This CDR3 contains 14 residues. The CDR3 region has the DNA TGTGCCAGTAGTATAGGAGTGAACACCGGGGAGCTGTTTTTT. Its protein is CASSIGVNTGELFF.

This clone was detected once. The chain links TRBV3-1 (or the pseudogene TRBV3-2) to TRBJ2-1; perhaps TRBD2 as D (6 bases). V was clipped by 1 base and J by 5 bases, with 12 bases between them. CDR1 and CDR2 from the germline V gene are LGHDT and YNNKEL (reference sequence). The CDR3 has 15 amino acids. The CDR3 sequence is CASSQVAPGDNEQFF. CDR3 DNA: TGTGCCAGCAGCCAAGTTGCCCCGGGGGACAATGAGCAGTTCTTC.

The chain recombines TRBV18 with TRBJ2-3; TRBD2 matches 9 bases. This CDR3 comprises 16 residues. The germline V gene encodes CDR1 KGHSH and CDR2 LQKENI. V dropped 3 bases and J dropped 6; count of bases not matched to a gene: 10. The CDR3 DNA sequence: TGTGCCAGCTCACCGCGCGGGAGGGCCCTGGCGGATACGCAGTATTTT. Protein: CASSPRGRALADTQYF.

A few counts support this clone. This sequence joins TRBV5-4 and TRBJ2-2; 14 nucleotides line up with TRBD2. Germline V gene data show CDR1 as SGHNT and CDR2 as YYREEE (reference sequence). This CDR3 contains 17 residues. J lost 8 bases, V lost 1 base, and 7 bases had no gene match. The CDR3 DNA follows: TGTGCCAGCAGCTTGACCGGGACTAGCGGGAGAGCTGGGGAGCTGTTTTTT. This encodes CASSLTGTSGRAGELFF.

This clone was counted only a few times. The chain recombines TRBV10-3 with TRBJ2-2; TRBD1 might be the D (6 bases). The germline V and J ends were trimmed by 11 bases and 0 bases, with 16 bases remaining between them. Germline CDR1 reads ENHRY; CDR2 reads SYGVKD. The CDR3 is made up of 15 amino acids. DNA for the CDR3: TGTGCCTCCCTGGACAGTCTTCCGAACACCGGGGAGCTGTTTTTT. Translation gives CASLDSLPNTGELFF.

The gene calls are TRBV29-1 and TRBJ1-1; no clear D gene. The V gene lost 6 bases and the J gene lost 0 bases, with 8 bases spanning the gap. CDR1 is SQVTM, CDR2 ANQGSEA, per germline. The CDR3 is 12 residues long. CDR3 DNA: TGCAGCGTAACACAGATGAACACTGAAGCTTTCTTT. This translates into CSVTQMNTEAFF.

This clone is a singleton in its sample. The chain combines TRBV9 with TRBJ2-2, with a tentative D call TRBD2 (5 bases). In germline, CDR1 is SGDLS, CDR2 YYNGEE. V shed 0 bases and J shed 4 bases, with 10 bases lying between them. The CDR3 is made up of 15 amino acids. CDR3 in DNA: TGTGCCAGCAGCGTAGGGTCCGCGGGCACCGGGGAGCTGTTTTTT. Protein: CASSVGSAGTGELFF. Full variable domain (missing parts from reference TRBV9 and TRBJ2-2): DSGVTQTPKHLITATGQRVTLRCSPRSGDLSVYWYQQSLDQGLQFLIQYYNGEERAKGNILERFSAQQFPDLHSELNLSSLELGDSALYFCASSVGSAGTGELFFGEGSRLTVL.

This clone was picked up one time. The gene calls are TRBV19 and TRBJ2-7, with 8 bases aligning to TRBD1. CDR3 length: 16 amino acids. Germline assignment: CDR1 LNHDA and CDR2 SQIVND (reference sequence). Trimming took 6 bases from V and 0 from J; bases not matched to a gene: 10. CDR3 sequence: CASSRKGGQDSYEQYF. The CDR3 bases are TGTGCCAGTAGCAGGAAAGGGGGACAGGACTCCTACGAGCAGTACTTC.

This sequence joins TRBV5-4 and TRBJ1-4; unclear D gene. V lost 4 bases and J 3 bases, leaving 13 bases between the germline ends. There are 15 residues in the CDR3. Germline values: CDR1 SGHNT, CDR2 YYREEE (reference sequence). The CDR3 loop is CASSPDGWANEKLFF. CDR3 coding DNA: TGTGCCAGCAGCCCCGACGGGTGGGCTAATGAAAAACTGTTTTTT.

This clone was observed once. This chain joins TRBV6-5 and TRBJ1-1; 9 bases are shared with TRBD1. This CDR3 is built from 15 residues. Germline V lookup: CDR1 MNHEY, CDR2 SVGAGI. The V and J ends lost 0 bases and 7 bases, in that order; junction bases with no gene match: 6. The CDR3 DNA sequence: TGTGCCAGCAGTTACTCACTTTCGGGACAGGGTGAAGCTTTCTTT. Protein sequence: CASSYSLSGQGEAFF.

This clone showed up just a few times. V usage is TRBV3-1 (or the pseudogene TRBV3-2) and J usage is TRBJ1-6, with D unresolved. Looked up from germline, CDR1 is LGHDT and CDR2 is YNNKEL (reference sequence). The V end was cut by 4 bases, the J end by 5 bases, with 6 bases between. The CDR3 has 13 residues. In nucleotides, the CDR3 is TGTGCCAGCAGCCTACAAGATAATTCACCCCTCCACTTT. Translation: CASSLQDNSPLHF.

The V gene is TRBV24-1, the J gene TRBJ2-2; D not certain. CDR1 KGHDR and CDR2 SFDVKD come from the germline V gene. The length of the CDR3 is 13 residues. The ends were cut back, 5 bases at V and 4 bases at J, with 7 bases in the middle. CDR3 coding DNA: TGTGCCACCAGTGCCGAGATCACCGGGGAGCTGTTTTTT. Translation gives CATSAEITGELFF.